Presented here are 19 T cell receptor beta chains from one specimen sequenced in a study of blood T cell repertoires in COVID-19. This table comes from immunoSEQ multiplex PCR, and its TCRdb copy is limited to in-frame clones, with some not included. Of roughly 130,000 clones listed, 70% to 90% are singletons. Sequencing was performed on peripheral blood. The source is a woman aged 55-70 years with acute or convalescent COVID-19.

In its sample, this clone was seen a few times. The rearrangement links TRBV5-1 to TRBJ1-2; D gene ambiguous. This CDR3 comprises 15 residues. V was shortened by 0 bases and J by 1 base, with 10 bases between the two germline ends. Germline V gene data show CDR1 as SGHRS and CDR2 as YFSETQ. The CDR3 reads CASSLGGNSNYGYTF. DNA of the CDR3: TGCGCCAGCAGCTTGGGAGGGAACAGTAACTATGGCTACACCTTC.

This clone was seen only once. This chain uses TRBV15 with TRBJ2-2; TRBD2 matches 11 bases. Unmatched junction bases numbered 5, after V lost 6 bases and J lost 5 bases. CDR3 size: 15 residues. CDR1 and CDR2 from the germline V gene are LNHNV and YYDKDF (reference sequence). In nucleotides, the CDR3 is TGTGCCACCAGTCTACTAGCGGGAGAAACCGGGGAGCTGTTTTTT. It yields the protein CATSLLAGETGELFF.

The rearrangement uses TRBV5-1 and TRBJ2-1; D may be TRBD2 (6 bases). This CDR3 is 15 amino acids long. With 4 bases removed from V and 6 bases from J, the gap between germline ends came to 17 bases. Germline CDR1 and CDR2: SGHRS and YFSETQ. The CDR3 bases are TGCGCCAGCAGCGAGGAGGGCGCGCCAATCAATGAGCAGTTCTTC. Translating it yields CASSEEGAPINEQFF.

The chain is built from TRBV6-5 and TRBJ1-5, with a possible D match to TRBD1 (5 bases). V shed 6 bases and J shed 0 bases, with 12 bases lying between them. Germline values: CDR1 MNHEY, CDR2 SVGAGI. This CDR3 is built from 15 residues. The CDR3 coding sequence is TGTGCCAGCAGGAGAAGTCAGGGTAGCAATCAGCCCCAGCATTTT. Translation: CASRRSQGSNQPQHF.

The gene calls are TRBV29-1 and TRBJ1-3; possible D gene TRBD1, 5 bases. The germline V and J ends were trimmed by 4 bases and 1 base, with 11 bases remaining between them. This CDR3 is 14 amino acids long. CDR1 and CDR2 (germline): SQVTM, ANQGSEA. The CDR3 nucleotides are TGCAGCGTTGTGGGGGGACTTTCTGGAAACACCATATATTTT. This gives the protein CSVVGGLSGNTIYF.

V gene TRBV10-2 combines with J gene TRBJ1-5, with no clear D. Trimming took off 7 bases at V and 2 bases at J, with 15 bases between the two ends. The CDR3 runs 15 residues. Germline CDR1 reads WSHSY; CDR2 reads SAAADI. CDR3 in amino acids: CASKIELTGNQPQHF. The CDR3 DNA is TGCGCCAGCAAGATTGAACTAACGGGCAATCAGCCCCAGCATTTT.

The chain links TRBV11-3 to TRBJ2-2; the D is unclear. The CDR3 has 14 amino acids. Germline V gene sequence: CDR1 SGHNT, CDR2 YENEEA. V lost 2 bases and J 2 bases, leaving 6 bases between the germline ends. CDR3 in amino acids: CASSLYLNTGELFF. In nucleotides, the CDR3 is TGTGCCAGCAGCTTATATCTTAACACCGGGGAGCTGTTTTTT.

The CDR3, as DNA: TGTGCCAGCAGTGAAGCGCAGGGGCTAGCGGGACTCTCACTAGCCAAAAACATTCAGTACTTC. Its translation is CASSEAQGLAGLSLAKNIQYF. This chain joins TRBV2 and TRBJ2-4, with 9 bases matching TRBD2. Per germline, CDR1 SNHLY and CDR2 FYNNEI. The CDR3 is made up of 21 amino acids. After removal of 0 bases from V and 0 bases from J, the junction contained 15 bases not matched to a gene.

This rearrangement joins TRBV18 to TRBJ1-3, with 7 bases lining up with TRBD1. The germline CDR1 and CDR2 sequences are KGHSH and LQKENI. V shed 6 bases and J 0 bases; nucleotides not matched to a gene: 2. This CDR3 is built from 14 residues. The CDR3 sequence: CASSGQSSGNTIYF. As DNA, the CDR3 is TGTGCCAGCTCGGGACAGAGCTCTGGAAACACCATATATTTT.

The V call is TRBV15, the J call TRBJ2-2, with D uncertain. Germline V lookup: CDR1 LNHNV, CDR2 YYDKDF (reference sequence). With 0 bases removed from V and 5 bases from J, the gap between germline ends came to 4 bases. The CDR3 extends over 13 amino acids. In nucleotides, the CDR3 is TGTGCCACCAGCAGAGATCGGACCGGGGAGCTGTTTTTT. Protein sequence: CATSRDRTGELFF.

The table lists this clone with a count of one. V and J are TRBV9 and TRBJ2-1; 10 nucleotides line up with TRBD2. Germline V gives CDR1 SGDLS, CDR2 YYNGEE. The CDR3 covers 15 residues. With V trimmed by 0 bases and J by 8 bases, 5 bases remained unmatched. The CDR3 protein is CASSVASGRGYEQFF. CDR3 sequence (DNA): TGTGCCAGCAGCGTAGCTAGCGGGAGAGGCTATGAGCAGTTCTTC.

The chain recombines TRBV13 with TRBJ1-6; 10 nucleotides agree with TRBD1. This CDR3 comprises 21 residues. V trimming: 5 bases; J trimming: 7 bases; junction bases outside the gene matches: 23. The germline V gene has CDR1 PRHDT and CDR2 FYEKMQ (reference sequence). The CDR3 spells CASSISGTGVSLTSLNSPLHF. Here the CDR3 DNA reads TGTGCCAGCAGCATATCCGGGACAGGGGTTTCTTTGACAAGCCTCAATTCACCCCTCCACTTT.

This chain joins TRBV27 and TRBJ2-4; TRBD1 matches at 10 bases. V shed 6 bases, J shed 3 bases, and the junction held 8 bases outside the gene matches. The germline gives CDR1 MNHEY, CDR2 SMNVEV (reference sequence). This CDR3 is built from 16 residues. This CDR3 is CASRPTGGLVKNIQYF. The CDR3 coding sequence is TGTGCCAGCAGGCCGACAGGGGGCTTAGTCAAAAACATTCAGTACTTC.

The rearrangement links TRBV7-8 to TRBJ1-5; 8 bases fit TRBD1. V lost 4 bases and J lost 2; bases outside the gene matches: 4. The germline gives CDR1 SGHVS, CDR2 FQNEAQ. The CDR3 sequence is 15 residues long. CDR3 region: CASSSDRAGNQPQHF. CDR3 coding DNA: TGTGCCAGCAGCTCGGACAGGGCGGGCAATCAGCCCCAGCATTTT.

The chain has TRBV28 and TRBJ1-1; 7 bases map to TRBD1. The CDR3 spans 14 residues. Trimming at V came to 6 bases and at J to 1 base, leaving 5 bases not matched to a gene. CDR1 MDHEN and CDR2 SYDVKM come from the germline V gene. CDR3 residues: CASRRQGWNTEAFF. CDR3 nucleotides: TGTGCCAGCAGACGACAGGGATGGAACACTGAAGCTTTCTTT.

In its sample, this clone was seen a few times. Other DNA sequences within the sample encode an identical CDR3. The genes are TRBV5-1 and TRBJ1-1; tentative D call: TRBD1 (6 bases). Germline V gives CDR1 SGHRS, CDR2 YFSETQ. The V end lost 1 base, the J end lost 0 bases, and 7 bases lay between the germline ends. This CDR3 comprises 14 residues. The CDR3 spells CASSLTGMNTEAFF. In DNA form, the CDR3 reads TGCGCCAGCAGCTTGACAGGGATGAACACTGAAGCTTTCTTT.

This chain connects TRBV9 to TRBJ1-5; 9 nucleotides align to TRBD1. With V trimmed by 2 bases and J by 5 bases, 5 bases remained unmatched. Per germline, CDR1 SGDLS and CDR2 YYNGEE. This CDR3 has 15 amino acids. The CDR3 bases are TGTGCCAGCAGCGTTGGGGACAGGGTACATCAGCCCCAGCATTTT. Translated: CASSVGDRVHQPQHF.

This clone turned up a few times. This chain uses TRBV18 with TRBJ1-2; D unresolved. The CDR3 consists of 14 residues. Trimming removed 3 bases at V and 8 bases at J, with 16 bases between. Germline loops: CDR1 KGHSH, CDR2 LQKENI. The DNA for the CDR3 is TGTGCCAGCTCACCGATTGACACCCCGGGAGGCTACACCTTC. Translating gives CASSPIDTPGGYTF.

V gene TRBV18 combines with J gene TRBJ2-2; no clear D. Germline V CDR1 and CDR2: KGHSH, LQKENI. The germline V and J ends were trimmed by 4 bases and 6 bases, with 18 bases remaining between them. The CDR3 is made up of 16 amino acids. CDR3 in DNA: TGTGCCAGCTCACGTGGTGGAGTAAAGGTTGCCGGGGAGCTGTTTTTT. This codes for CASSRGGVKVAGELFF.